This TCR beta chain was found in a study of Ad26.COV2.S vaccination and SARS-CoV-2 variants. Looking at the study overall: The authors gave Ad26.COV2.S intramuscularly, either once or twice 56 days apart.

The CDR3 extends over 11 amino acids. Per the germline V gene, CDR1 is MDHEN and CDR2 is SYDVKM. Notes on this clone: What it recognizes is unknown. An end of the junction differs from the germline gene, which may be a read error.

Documented treatment: roughly 20 received Ad26.COV2.S at low or high dose, single or two shots; several received placebo; per-sample allocation not given. Samples came from day 63 after the first vaccine or placebo injection. General observations from the study: Substantial response breadth was reportedly seen for spike-specific CD8+ and CD4+ T cells after vaccination.

The table came from immunoSEQ multiplex PCR; TCRdb's copy has only in-frame clones and leaves some out. The sample holds roughly 240,000 clones, approximately 90% seen once. This receptor was identified in a person aged 18-65 years who received the Ad26.COV2.S COVID-19 vaccine or a placebo. The chain uses TRBV28 and TRBJ2-7, with 8 bases that match TRBD1. Here the sequenced sample was peripheral blood, taken in a trial of Ad26.COV2.S vaccine versus placebo. CDR3 in DNA: TGTGCCAGCAGCACAAGACAGGGGAACCAATTC. Its translation is CASSTRQGNQF.